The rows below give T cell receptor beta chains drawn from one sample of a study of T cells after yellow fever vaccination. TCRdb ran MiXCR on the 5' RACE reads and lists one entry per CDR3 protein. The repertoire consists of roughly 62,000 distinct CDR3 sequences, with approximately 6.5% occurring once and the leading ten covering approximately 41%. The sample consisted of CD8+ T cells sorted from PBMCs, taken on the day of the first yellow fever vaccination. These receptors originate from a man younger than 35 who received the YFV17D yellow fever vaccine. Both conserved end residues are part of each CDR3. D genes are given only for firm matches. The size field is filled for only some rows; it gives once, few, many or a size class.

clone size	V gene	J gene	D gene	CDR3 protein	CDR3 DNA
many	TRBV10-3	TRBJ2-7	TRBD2	CAISPTSGGIYEQYF	TGTGCCATCAGTCCCACTAGCGGGGGTATCTACGAGCAGTACTTC
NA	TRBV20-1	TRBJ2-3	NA	CSAPSPLAEDSTDTQYF	TGCAGTGCACCGAGCCCCCTGGCAGAGGATAGCACAGATACGCAGTATTTT
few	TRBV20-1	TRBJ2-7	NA	CSARDIGGLASYEQYF	TGCAGTGCTAGAGATATCGGGGGGCTAGCCAGCTACGAGCAGTACTTC
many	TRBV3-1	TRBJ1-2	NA	CASSQGQAIGGYTF	TGTGCCAGCAGCCAAGGACAGGCCATAGGGGGCTACACCTTC
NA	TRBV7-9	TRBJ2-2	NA	CASSNIGGANTGELFF	TGTGCCAGCAGCAATATCGGGGGAGCGAACACCGGGGAGCTGTTTTTT
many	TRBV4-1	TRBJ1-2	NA	CASSSRDAANYGYTF	TGCGCCAGCAGCAGCCGGGACGCCGCCAACTATGGCTACACCTTC
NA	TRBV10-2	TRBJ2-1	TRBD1	CASSLGQGQFF	TGCGCCAGCAGTCTCGGACAGGGACAATTCTTC
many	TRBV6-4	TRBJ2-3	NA	CASSEARGMDTQYF	TGTGCCAGCAGTGAGGCCCGGGGGATGGATACGCAGTATTTT
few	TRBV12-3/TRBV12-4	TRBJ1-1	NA	CASSPIDGMNTEAFF	TGTGCCAGCAGTCCGATAGACGGGATGAACACTGAAGCTTTCTTT
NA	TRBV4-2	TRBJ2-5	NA	CASSHLSWGENQETQYF	TGTGCCAGCAGCCATCTTTCCTGGGGGGAGAACCAAGAGACCCAGTACTTC
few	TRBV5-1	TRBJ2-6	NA	CASSWGRGVSGANVLTF	TGCGCCAGCAGTTGGGGCAGGGGGGTCTCTGGGGCCAACGTCCTGACTTTC
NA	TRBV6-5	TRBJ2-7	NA	CASSRGLYEQYF	TGTGCCAGCAGTCGGGGTCTCTACGAGCAGTACTTC
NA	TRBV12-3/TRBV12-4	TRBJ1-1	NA	CASSPWWTEAFF	TGTGCCAGCAGTCCCTGGTGGACTGAAGCTTTCTTT
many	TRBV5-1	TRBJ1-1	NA	CATSPNPGNTEAFF	TGCGCCACCTCCCCGAACCCGGGGAACACTGAAGCTTTCTTT
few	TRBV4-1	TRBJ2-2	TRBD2	CASTTSGGTGELFF	TGCGCCAGCACTACTAGCGGGGGAACCGGGGAGCTGTTTTTT
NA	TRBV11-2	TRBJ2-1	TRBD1	CASSLAPRTGLGNEQFF	TGTGCCAGCAGCTTAGCCCCACGGACAGGTTTGGGCAATGAGCAGTTCTTC
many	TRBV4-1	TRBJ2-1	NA	CASSQDEGIMTGSKGQFF	TGCGCCAGCAGCCAAGACGAGGGGATTATGACGGGCTCCAAGGGGCAGTTCTTC
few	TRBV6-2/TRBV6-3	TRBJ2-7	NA	CASSYRVLYEQYF	TGTGCCAGCAGTTACAGGGTACTCTACGAGCAGTACTTC
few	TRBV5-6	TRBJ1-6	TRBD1	CASSKRTGGTYNSPLHF	TGTGCCAGCAGCAAAAGGACAGGGGGCACATATAATTCACCCCTCCACTTT
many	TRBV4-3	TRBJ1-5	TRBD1	CASSQTHRGLNNQPQHF	TGCGCCAGCAGCCAAACACACAGGGGGCTAAACAATCAGCCCCAGCATTTT
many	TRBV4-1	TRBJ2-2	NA	CASSQDGASRAGELFF	TGCGCCAGCAGCCAAGATGGGGCTAGCCGGGCCGGGGAGCTGTTTTTT
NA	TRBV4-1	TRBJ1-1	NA	CASSARQAGNTEAFF	TGCGCCAGCAGCGCTCGGCAGGCAGGGAACACTGAAGCTTTCTTT
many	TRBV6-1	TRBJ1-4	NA	CASSPDPIEEKLFF	TGTGCCAGCAGTCCTGACCCAATCGAAGAAAAACTGTTTTTT
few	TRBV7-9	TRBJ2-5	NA	CASSFVETQYF	TGTGCCAGCAGCTTTGTGGAGACCCAGTACTTC
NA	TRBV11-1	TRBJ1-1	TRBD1	CASSLEDYYGQANTEAFF	TGTGCCAGCAGCTTAGAAGACTACTATGGACAGGCGAACACTGAAGCTTTCTTT
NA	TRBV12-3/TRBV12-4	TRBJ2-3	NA	CASSASSAGADTQYF	TGTGCCAGCAGTGCCTCATCGGCTGGCGCAGATACGCAGTATTTT
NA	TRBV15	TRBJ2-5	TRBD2	CASSTSGLAEETQYF	TGTGCCAGTTCAACCTCCGGGCTAGCGGAAGAGACCCAGTACTTC
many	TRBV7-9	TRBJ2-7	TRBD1	CASTPVGTGTYEQYF	TGTGCCAGCACCCCCGTGGGGACAGGTACATACGAGCAGTACTTC
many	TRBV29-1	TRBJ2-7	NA	CSVGDTSYEQYF	TGCAGCGTTGGGGATACATCCTACGAGCAGTACTTC
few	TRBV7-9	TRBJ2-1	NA	CASSYSAILLYNEQFF	TGTGCCAGCAGCTACAGTGCTATTCTCCTCTACAATGAGCAGTTCTTC
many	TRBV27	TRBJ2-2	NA	CASSQNTGELFF	TGTGCCAGCAGTCAGAACACCGGGGAGCTGTTTTTT
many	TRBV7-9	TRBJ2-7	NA	CASSPGSSEQYF	TGTGCCAGCAGCCCGGGTAGCAGTGAGCAGTACTTC
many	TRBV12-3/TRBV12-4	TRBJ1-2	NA	CASSPGEANYGYTF	TGTGCCAGCAGTCCGGGGGAAGCTAACTATGGCTACACCTTC
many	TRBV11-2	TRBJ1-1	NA	CASWGSNTSEAFF	TGTGCCAGCTGGGGTAGCAACACGTCTGAAGCTTTCTTT
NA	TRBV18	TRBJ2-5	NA	CASSPGPDILVQRTQYF	TGTGCCAGCTCACCAGGTCCAGACATTTTGGTTCAGAGGACCCAGTACTTC
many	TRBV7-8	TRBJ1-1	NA	CASSFNRKNTEAFF	TGTGCCAGCAGCTTTAATCGGAAGAACACTGAAGCTTTCTTT
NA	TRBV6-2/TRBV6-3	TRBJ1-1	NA	CASSYDEGVNTEAFF	TGTGCCAGCAGTTACGACGAGGGAGTGAACACTGAAGCTTTCTTT
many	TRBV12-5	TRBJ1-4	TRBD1	CAGIPGQGNEKLFF	TGTGCTGGGATCCCGGGACAGGGGAATGAAAAACTGTTTTTT
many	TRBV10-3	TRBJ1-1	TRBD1	CAISDQPGQGIEAFF	TGTGCCATCAGTGATCAACCGGGACAGGGGATTGAAGCTTTCTTT
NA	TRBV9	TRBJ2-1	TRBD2	CASSVAGGIYNEQFF	TGTGCCAGCAGCGTAGCGGGGGGGATCTACAATGAGCAGTTCTTC
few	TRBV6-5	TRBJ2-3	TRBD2	CASSYGGGMTSTDTQYF	TGTGCCAGCAGTTACGGCGGGGGGATGACTAGCACAGATACGCAGTATTTT
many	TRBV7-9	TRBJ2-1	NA	CASSSKRERQGSDEQFF	TGTGCCAGCAGCTCAAAACGGGAACGGCAGGGGTCTGATGAGCAGTTCTTC
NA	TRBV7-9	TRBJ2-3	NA	CASSPEGLGDTQYF	TGTGCCAGCAGCCCGGAGGGGCTAGGAGATACGCAGTATTTT
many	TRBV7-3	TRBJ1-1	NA	CASSEGMNTEAFF	TGTGCCAGCAGCGAGGGAATGAACACTGAAGCTTTCTTT
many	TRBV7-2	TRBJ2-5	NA	CASSKAWEEETQYF	TGTGCCAGCAGCAAAGCCTGGGAGGAAGAGACCCAGTACTTC
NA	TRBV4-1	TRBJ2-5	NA	CASSLMGRTEETQYF	TGCGCCAGCAGTTTAATGGGCAGGACGGAGGAGACCCAGTACTTC
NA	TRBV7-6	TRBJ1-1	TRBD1	CASSLTPSGTGEDTEAFF	TGTGCCAGCAGCTTAACGCCGTCGGGTACAGGGGAGGACACTGAAGCTTTCTTT
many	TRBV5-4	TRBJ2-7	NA	CASSLGDIPYEQYF	TGTGCCAGCAGCTTGGGGGACATCCCCTACGAGCAGTACTTC
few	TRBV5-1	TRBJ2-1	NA	CASSSVGSSYNEQFF	TGCGCCAGCAGCTCCGTGGGGAGCTCCTACAATGAGCAGTTCTTC
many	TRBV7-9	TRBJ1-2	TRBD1	CASSRAGTENYGYTF	TGTGCCAGCAGCCGGGCCGGGACAGAGAACTATGGCTACACCTTC
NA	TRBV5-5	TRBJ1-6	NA	CASSLAQGYNSPLHF	TGTGCCAGCAGCTTGGCTCAAGGCTATAATTCACCCCTCCACTTT
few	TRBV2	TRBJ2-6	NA	CASSEKGYALGANVLTF	TGTGCCAGCAGTGAAAAGGGATATGCCCTTGGGGCCAACGTCCTGACTTTC
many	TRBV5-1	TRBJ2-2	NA	CASSPLGPGNGARELFF	TGCGCCAGCAGCCCCCTGGGCCCGGGAAACGGGGCTCGGGAGCTGTTTTTT
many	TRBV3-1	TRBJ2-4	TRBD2	CASSPQTSGGSNIQYF	TGTGCCAGCAGCCCGCAGACTAGCGGGGGATCAAACATTCAGTACTTC
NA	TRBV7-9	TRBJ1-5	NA	CAVSQDVQPQHF	TGTGCCGTAAGTCAGGACGTTCAGCCCCAGCATTTT